The rows below give T cell receptor beta chains drawn from one sample of a study. TCRdb independently ran MiXCR on the multiplex PCR reads; one entry per CDR3 protein. In the table there are some 2,500 distinct CDR3 sequences, 4.5% to 5.5% of which are singletons. Sequenced: naive CD4+ T cells sorted from blood. These receptors all stem from a female donor with breast cancer. The CDR3 runs from the conserved cysteine through the conserved F or W. D genes are given only for firm matches. Clone size is stated in some rows and not others, as once, few, many or a class when expanded.

D	V	size	J	CDR3	DNA
TRBD1	TRBV12-3/TRBV12-4	.	TRBJ1-2	CASSPGQDYNYGYTF	TGTGCCAGCAGTCCTGGACAGGATTACAACTATGGCTACACCTTC
TRBD1	TRBV12-3/TRBV12-4	medium-sized	TRBJ1-2	CASRTGQGNYGYTF	TGTGCCAGCAGGACGGGACAGGGAAACTATGGCTACACCTTC
.	TRBV12-3/TRBV12-4	.	TRBJ1-2	CASSETGERSYTF	TGTGCCAGCAGTGAGACAGGAGAGAGGAGCTACACCTTC
.	TRBV12-3/TRBV12-4	medium-sized	TRBJ1-2	CASTMGLANDGYTF	TGTGCCAGCACCATGGGCCTAGCGAACGATGGCTACACCTTC
.	TRBV12-3/TRBV12-4	medium-sized	TRBJ1-2	CASRAQDSPYGYTF	TGTGCCAGCAGGGCCCAGGACAGTCCATATGGCTACACCTTC
.	TRBV12-3/TRBV12-4	few	TRBJ1-2	CASSKHGIGEGYGYTF	TGTGCCAGCAGCAAACACGGGATCGGGGAGGGCTATGGCTACACCTTC
TRBD1	TRBV12-3/TRBV12-4	medium-sized	TRBJ1-2	CASSFKGTGLGYTF	TGTGCCAGCAGTTTTAAGGGGACAGGGCTTGGCTACACCTTC
.	TRBV12-3/TRBV12-4	many	TRBJ1-2	CASSLREVNGYTF	TGTGCCAGCAGCCTCAGGGAGGTAAATGGCTACACCTTC
.	TRBV12-3/TRBV12-4	medium-sized	TRBJ1-2	CASTLSGPYGYTF	TGTGCCAGCACCCTCTCGGGGCCCTATGGCTACACCTTC
.	TRBV12-3/TRBV12-4	many	TRBJ1-2	CASSSPGPYYGYTF	TGTGCCAGCAGTTCCCCGGGACCATACTATGGCTACACCTTC
.	TRBV12-3/TRBV12-4	medium-sized	TRBJ1-2	CASRLGTDAIYGYTF	TGTGCCAGCAGGCTGGGGACGGATGCTATCTATGGCTACACCTTC
.	TRBV12-3/TRBV12-4	medium-sized	TRBJ1-2	CASSLGVPGRYGYTF	TGTGCCAGCAGTTTAGGGGTCCCGGGACGGTATGGCTACACCTTC
.	TRBV12-3/TRBV12-4	medium-sized	TRBJ1-2	CASSLFEGGYGYTF	TGTGCCAGCAGTTTATTCGAGGGAGGCTATGGCTACACCTTC
.	TRBV12-3/TRBV12-4	.	TRBJ1-2	CASSLKGGYGYTF	TGTGCCAGCAGTTTAAAGGGCGGCTATGGCTACACCTTC
.	TRBV12-3/TRBV12-4	medium-sized	TRBJ1-2	CASSMDSTNGYTF	TGTGCCAGCAGTATGGACAGTACCAATGGCTACACCTTC
.	TRBV12-3/TRBV12-4	medium-sized	TRBJ1-2	CASSFPGLIYGYTF	TGTGCCAGCAGTTTCCCAGGACTGATCTATGGCTACACCTTC
.	TRBV12-3/TRBV12-4	medium-sized	TRBJ1-2	CASSFRNSYGYTF	TGTGCCAGCAGTTTCCGGAATTCCTATGGCTACACCTTC
.	TRBV12-3/TRBV12-4	medium-sized	TRBJ1-2	CASSSLDSSGYTF	TGTGCCAGCAGTTCCCTGGACAGCTCTGGCTACACCTTC
.	TRBV12-3/TRBV12-4	medium-sized	TRBJ1-2	CASSGDRNYGYTF	TGTGCCAGCAGCGGGGACCGAAACTATGGCTACACCTTC
.	TRBV12-3/TRBV12-4	medium-sized	TRBJ1-2	CASSFNRGYTF	TGTGCCAGCAGTTTTAATCGGGGCTACACCTTC
TRBD1	TRBV12-3/TRBV12-4	medium-sized	TRBJ1-2	CASSLEDRGYGYTF	TGTGCCAGCAGTTTAGAGGACAGGGGTTACGGCTACACCTTC
.	TRBV12-3/TRBV12-4	medium-sized	TRBJ1-2	CASTHAKGNGYTF	TGTGCCAGCACCCACGCGAAGGGGAATGGCTACACCTTC
TRBD1	TRBV12-3/TRBV12-4	medium-sized	TRBJ1-2	CASTGDRVSGYTF	TGTGCCAGCACTGGGGACAGGGTGAGCGGCTACACCTTC
.	TRBV12-3/TRBV12-4	.	TRBJ1-2	CASSSNGNGYTF	TGTGCCAGCAGTTCTAACGGGAATGGCTACACCTTC
.	TRBV12-3/TRBV12-4	medium-sized	TRBJ1-2	CASSLRITEGSNYGYTF	TGTGCCAGCAGTTTAAGGATTACTGAGGGCAGTAACTATGGCTACACCTTC
.	TRBV12-3/TRBV12-4	medium-sized	TRBJ1-2	CASSLGRNYGYTF	TGTGCCAGCAGTCTCGGACGGAACTATGGCTACACCTTC